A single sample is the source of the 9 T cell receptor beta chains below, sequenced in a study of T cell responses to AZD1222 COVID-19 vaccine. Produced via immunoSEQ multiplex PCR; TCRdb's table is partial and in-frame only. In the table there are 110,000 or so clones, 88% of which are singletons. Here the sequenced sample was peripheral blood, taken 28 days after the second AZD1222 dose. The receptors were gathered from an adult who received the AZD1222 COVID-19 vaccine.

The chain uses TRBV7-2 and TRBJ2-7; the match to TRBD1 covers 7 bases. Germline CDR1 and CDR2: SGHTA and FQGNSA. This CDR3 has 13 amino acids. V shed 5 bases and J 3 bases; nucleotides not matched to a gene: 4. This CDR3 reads CASSQDRSYEQYF. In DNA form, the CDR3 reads TGTGCCAGCAGCCAGGACAGGAGCTACGAGCAGTACTTC.

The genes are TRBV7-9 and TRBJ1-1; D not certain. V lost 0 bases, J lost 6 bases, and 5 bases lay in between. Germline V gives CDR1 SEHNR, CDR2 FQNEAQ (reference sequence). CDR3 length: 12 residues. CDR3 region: CASSLAGAEAFF. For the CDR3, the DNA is TGTGCCAGCAGCTTAGCGGGCGCTGAAGCTTTCTTT.

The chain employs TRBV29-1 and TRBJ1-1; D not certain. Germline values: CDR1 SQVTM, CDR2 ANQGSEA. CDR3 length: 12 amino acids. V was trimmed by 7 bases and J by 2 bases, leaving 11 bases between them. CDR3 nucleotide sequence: TGCAGCGCCCCGAGTGCTAACACTGAAGCTTTCTTT. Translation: CSAPSANTEAFF.

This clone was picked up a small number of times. The CDR3 reads CASSPRNPGTGGEKLFF. The CDR3 bases are TGTGCCAGCTCACCGCGAAATCCCGGGACAGGGGGCGAAAAACTGTTTTTT. The chain employs TRBV18 and TRBJ1-4, with 12 bases that match TRBD1. The CDR3 is 17 residues long. CDR1 and CDR2 from the germline V gene are KGHSH and LQKENI. J lost 8 bases, V lost 3 bases, and 10 bases had no gene match.

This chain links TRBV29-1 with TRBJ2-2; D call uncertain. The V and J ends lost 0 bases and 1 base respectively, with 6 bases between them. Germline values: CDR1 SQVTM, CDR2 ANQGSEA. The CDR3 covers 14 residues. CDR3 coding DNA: TGCAGCGTTGAAGAGCCCCGGAACACCGGGGAGCTGTTTTTT. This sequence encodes CSVEEPRNTGELFF.

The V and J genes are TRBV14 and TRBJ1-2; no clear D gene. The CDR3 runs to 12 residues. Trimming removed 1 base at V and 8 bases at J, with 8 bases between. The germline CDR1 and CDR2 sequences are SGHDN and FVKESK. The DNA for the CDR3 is TGTGCCAGCAGCCAAGGGGTGTACGGCTACACCTTC. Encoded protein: CASSQGVYGYTF.

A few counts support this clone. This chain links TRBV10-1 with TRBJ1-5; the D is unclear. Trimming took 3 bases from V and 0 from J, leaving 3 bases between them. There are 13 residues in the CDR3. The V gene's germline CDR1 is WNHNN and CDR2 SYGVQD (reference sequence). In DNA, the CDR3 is TGCGCCAGCAGTGATAATAGCAATCAGCCCCAGCATTTT. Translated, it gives CASSDNSNQPQHF.

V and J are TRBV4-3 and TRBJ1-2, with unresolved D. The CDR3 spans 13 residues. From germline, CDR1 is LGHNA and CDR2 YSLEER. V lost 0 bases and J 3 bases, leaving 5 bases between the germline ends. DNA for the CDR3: TGCGCCAGCAGCCAAGACACCCACTATGGCTACACCTTC. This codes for CASSQDTHYGYTF.

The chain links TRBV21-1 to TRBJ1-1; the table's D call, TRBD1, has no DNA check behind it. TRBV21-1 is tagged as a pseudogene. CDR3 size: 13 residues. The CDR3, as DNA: TGTGCCAGCAGCACTTCTCAGGGGTCTGAAGCTTTCTTT. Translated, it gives CASSTSQGSEAFF.